This TCR beta chain stems from a study of T cell responses to AZD1222 COVID-19 vaccine. Study-wide points: White British donors predominated, females outnumbered males, and clonal diversity was possibly underestimated. Two doses of AZD1222 preceded a rise in Spike-specific TCR breadth and depth. The reported proportion of spike-specific TCRs targeting unmutated variant regions was nearly half. Just a handful of AZD1222 recipients were seropositive at baseline.

On this clone itself: Its antigen is unidentified.

The table came from immunoSEQ multiplex PCR; TCRdb's copy has only in-frame clones and leaves some out. The sample consists of about 120,000 clones, around 90% of them appearing once. This CDR3 contains 15 residues. V lost 4 bases to trimming and J lost 6 bases; unmatched junction nucleotides: 7. The germline V gene encodes CDR1 SQVTM and CDR2 ANQGSEA. The source is an adult in good health. The material sequenced was peripheral blood, taken on day 0 of AZD1222 vaccination. V and J are TRBV29-1 and TRBJ2-3; 13 nucleotides align to TRBD2. The CDR3 nucleotides read TGCAGCGTTGGGACTAGCGGGAGCGGGGGGGATACGCAGTATTTT. Translated, it gives CSVGTSGSGGDTQYF.